These 23 T cell receptor beta chains were sequenced from one sample in a study of OX40 agonist ivuxolimab in advanced cancers. Here immunoSEQ multiplex PCR was the method, and the copy in TCRdb shows in-frame clones only, minus some. The data contain approximately 50,000 clones, 80% of them singletons. The material was CD4+ or CD8+ T cells sorted from blood, obtained in a trial of the OX40 agonist ivuxolimab. The receptors were sampled from an adult with an advanced solid tumor such as melanoma, head and neck, liver or kidney cancer.

This chain joins TRBV6-1 and TRBJ1-3, with TRBD1 as a possible D gene (6 bases). CDR1 and CDR2 (germline): MNHNS, SASEGT. Trimming pared 4 bases from V and 1 base from J, leaving 11 bases between. The CDR3 spans 15 residues. This chain's CDR3 is CASSVRGRSGNTIYF. The DNA for the CDR3 is TGTGCCAGCAGTGTCAGGGGCCGTTCTGGAAACACCATATATTTT.

The table lists this clone with a count of one. The genes are TRBV29-1 and TRBJ2-1; TRBD1 is a possible D gene (6 bases). CDR3 size: 13 residues. V lost 7 bases, J lost 7 bases, and 17 bases lay in between. Germline V gives CDR1 SQVTM, CDR2 ANQGSEA. Here the CDR3 reads CSATRNRGNEQFF. The CDR3 nucleotides read TGCAGCGCTACTAGGAATAGGGGGAATGAGCAGTTCTTC.

The chain joins TRBV18 to TRBJ2-7, with 8 bases identical to TRBD2. CDR3 length: 16 amino acids. Germline assignment: CDR1 KGHSH and CDR2 LQKENI. The V segment lost 2 bases and the J segment 2 bases; nucleotides outside the gene matches: 8. CDR3 sequence reads: CASSPGRTSNTYEQYF. The CDR3 coding sequence is TGTGCCAGCTCACCAGGCCGGACTAGCAACACCTACGAGCAGTACTTC.

V usage is TRBV7-9 and J usage is TRBJ1-3, with D perhaps TRBD1 (5 bases). CDR1 and CDR2 (germline): SEHNR, FQNEAQ (reference sequence). CDR3 length: 18 amino acids. V lost 0 bases and J 0 bases, leaving 15 bases between the germline ends. The CDR3 DNA reads TGTGCCAGCAGCTTAGCGCTAAGCAGGGATAACTCTGGAAACACCATATATTTT. Translated, it gives CASSLALSRDNSGNTIYF.

The DNA for the CDR3 is TGTGCCACCAGCAGAGGGCTAGACAGGGGTGGCAATCAGCCCCAGCATTTT. Its translation: CATSRGLDRGGNQPQHF. The J gene is TRBJ1-5, the V gene TRBV15; 8 bases agree with TRBD1. This CDR3 is built from 17 residues. CDR1 is LNHNV and CDR2 is YYDKDF in the germline V gene (reference sequence). Trimming removed 1 base from V and 2 bases from J; junction bases left unmatched: 7.

The rearrangement joins TRBV10-3 to TRBJ1-6; 11 positions match TRBD1. CDR3 length: 14 residues. CDR1 is ENHRY and CDR2 is SYGVKD in the germline V gene. J gave up 9 bases and V 2 bases, and 0 bases lay outside the gene matches. CDR3 loop: CAISEGTGGSPLHF. Written as DNA, the CDR3 is TGTGCCATCAGTGAGGGGACAGGGGGTTCACCCCTCCACTTT.

V gene TRBV29-1 combines with J gene TRBJ2-7, with 13 bases lining up with TRBD2. The J segment lost 2 bases and the V segment lost 6 bases, leaving 7 bases of the junction unmatched. CDR3 length: 15 amino acids. Germline V gene data show CDR1 as SQVTM and CDR2 as ANQGSEA. The CDR3, as DNA: TGCAGCGTCCCACGGACTAGCGGGAGTCCCTACGAGCAGTACTTC. It encodes CSVPRTSGSPYEQYF.

The chain employs TRBV18 and TRBJ1-2, with unresolved D. The CDR3 is 13 residues long. The germline V gene has CDR1 KGHSH and CDR2 LQKENI. Deletions cut 3 bases from V and 4 bases from J, with 9 bases between. CDR3 DNA sequence: TGTGCCAGCTCACCCGACGCAAGCTATGGCTACACCTTC. Encoded protein: CASSPDASYGYTF.

The rearrangement joins TRBV18 to TRBJ2-3; D possibly corresponds to TRBD1 (8 bases). Trimming stripped 0 bases from V and 9 bases from J, with 19 bases between. The CDR3 has 16 residues. Germline CDR1 and CDR2: KGHSH and LQKENI. For the CDR3, the DNA is TGTGCCAGCTCACCACCGGACAGGGTTGGGGGGGTCACGCAGTATTTT. Translation: CASSPPDRVGGVTQYF.

The J gene is TRBJ2-3, the V gene TRBV10-3; D is tentatively TRBD1 or TRBD2 (5 bases each). CDR3 size: 14 residues. Germline assignment: CDR1 ENHRY and CDR2 SYGVKD. Trimming took off 4 bases at V and 2 bases at J, with 10 bases between the two ends. CDR3 nucleotides: TGTGCCATCAGTGGGGGACGGAACACAGATACGCAGTATTTT. It codes for CAISGGRNTDTQYF.

This sequence joins TRBV6-1 and TRBJ1-5; a possible D gene is TRBD1 (5 bases). Germline V CDR1 and CDR2: MNHNS, SASEGT. This CDR3 spans 11 amino acids. V lost 5 bases to trimming and J lost 7 bases, with 6 bases between them. CDR3 protein: CASSQGQPQHF. CDR3 coding DNA: TGTGCCAGCAGTCAGGGCCAGCCCCAGCATTTT.

The chain uses TRBV5-1 and TRBJ1-5; D is unresolved. The CDR3 runs to 15 residues. V was shortened by 0 bases and J by 2 bases, with 9 bases between the two germline ends. The germline gives CDR1 SGHRS, CDR2 YFSETQ. CDR3 nucleotides: TGCGCCAGCAGCTTGGAGCCCGCTGGCAATCAGCCCCAGCATTTT. The encoded protein is CASSLEPAGNQPQHF.

The chain carries TRBV19 and TRBJ1-5, with TRBD1 matching over 9 bases. The CDR3 consists of 17 residues. CDR1 is LNHDA and CDR2 is SQIVND in the germline V gene (reference sequence). V lost 9 bases and J lost 2; bases outside the gene matches: 14. CDR3 DNA: TGTGCCAGCCACGGGACAGGGAACTTATGGGGCAATCAGCCCCAGCATTTT. It specifies CASHGTGNLWGNQPQHF.

V gene TRBV11-3 combines with J gene TRBJ2-1; D unresolved. CDR3 length equals 14 residues. Germline V gene lookup returns CDR1 SGHNT and CDR2 YENEEA. With 1 base removed from V and 8 bases from J, the gap between germline ends came to 12 bases. The DNA of the CDR3 is TGTGCCAGCAGCTTAGGGGTGGGCATCCATGAGCAGTTCTTC. Translating gives CASSLGVGIHEQFF. The entire variable domain, with the rest obtained from reference TRBV11-3 and TRBJ2-1, is as follows: EAGVVQSPRYKIIEKKQPVAFWCNPISGHNTLYWYLQNLGQGPELLIRYENEEAVDDSQLPKDRFSAERLKGVDSTLKIQPAELGDSAVYLCASSLGVGIHEQFFGPGTRLTVL.

The chain is built from TRBV2 and TRBJ1-1, with a possible D match to TRBD1 (5 bases). V shed 4 bases and J shed 1 base, with 7 bases lying between them. The germline gives CDR1 SNHLY, CDR2 FYNNEI. The CDR3 length is 13 residues. The CDR3 DNA reads TGTGCCAGCAGTGGGGGCCCGAACACTGAAGCTTTCTTT. It codes for CASSGGPNTEAFF.

The chain recombines TRBV28 with TRBJ1-2; no reliable D call. CDR3 length equals 11 residues. Trimming removed 5 bases at V and 8 bases at J, with 9 bases between. Germline CDR1 MDHEN, CDR2 SYDVKM. In nucleotides, the CDR3 is TGTGCCAGCAGTCTCACGCGGGGCTACACCTTC. This gives the protein CASSLTRGYTF.

This clone was observed a single time. The chain has TRBV7-3 and TRBJ2-7; D unclear. Deletions cut 5 bases from V and 3 bases from J, with 11 bases between. CDR3 size: 13 residues. The germline gives CDR1 SGHTA, CDR2 FQGTGA. The CDR3: CASSPDGYYEQYF. The CDR3 DNA reads TGTGCCAGCAGCCCCGACGGTTACTACGAGCAGTACTTC.

The chain recombines TRBV19 with TRBJ2-7, with TRBD1 identical over 8 bases. The V and J ends lost 7 bases and 0 bases, in that order; junction bases with no gene match: 5. Per the germline V gene, CDR1 is LNHDA and CDR2 is SQIVND (reference sequence). This CDR3 has 14 residues. The CDR3 spells CASTTGGTSYEQYF. CDR3 nucleotide sequence: TGTGCCAGTACCACAGGGGGTACCTCCTACGAGCAGTACTTC.

The chain has TRBV9 and TRBJ2-1; 9 nucleotides match TRBD2. This CDR3 region has 15 residues. Germline V gene sequence: CDR1 SGDLS, CDR2 YYNGEE. Trimming at V came to 4 bases and at J to 2 bases, leaving 4 bases not matched to a gene. The DNA for the CDR3 is TGTGCCAGCAGCCCCACTAGCGGGCCCTACAATGAGCAGTTCTTC. This codes for CASSPTSGPYNEQFF.

This chain's CDR3 is CASSGPRAEGNTIYF. CDR3 coding DNA: TGTGCCAGCAGCGGTCCAAGGGCTGAAGGAAACACCATATATTTT. The J gene is TRBJ1-3, the V gene TRBV2, with D unresolved. The length of the CDR3 is 15 residues. Germline V lookup: CDR1 SNHLY, CDR2 FYNNEI. The V and J ends lost 6 bases and 4 bases respectively, with 16 bases between them.

V and J are TRBV2 and TRBJ2-1; 10 nucleotides align to TRBD2. Germline lookup yields CDR1 SNHLY and CDR2 FYNNEI. Trimming removed 4 bases from V and 10 bases from J; junction bases left unmatched: 4. The CDR3 loop spans 13 amino acids. The DNA for the CDR3 is TGTGCCAGCAGTGTAGCGGGGGGAGTAGAGCAGTTCTTC. This translates into CASSVAGGVEQFF.

The chain employs TRBV7-2 and TRBJ1-2, with unresolved D. With 6 bases removed from V and 0 bases from J, the gap between germline ends came to 8 bases. Germline CDR1 SGHTA, CDR2 FQGNSA. CDR3 size: 13 residues. CDR3 in DNA: TGTGCCAGCAGACTTACACCTAACTATGGCTACACCTTC. It specifies CASRLTPNYGYTF.

This clone was seen only a few times. This chain connects TRBV7-2 to TRBJ1-5; D is undetermined. CDR1 SGHTA and CDR2 FQGNSA come from the germline V gene. V shed 5 bases and J shed 12 bases, with 17 bases lying between them. The CDR3 extends over 13 amino acids. The CDR3 spells CASSPLHSNIQHF. In DNA form, the CDR3 reads TGTGCCAGCAGCCCCCTCCACTCAAATATCCAGCATTTT.